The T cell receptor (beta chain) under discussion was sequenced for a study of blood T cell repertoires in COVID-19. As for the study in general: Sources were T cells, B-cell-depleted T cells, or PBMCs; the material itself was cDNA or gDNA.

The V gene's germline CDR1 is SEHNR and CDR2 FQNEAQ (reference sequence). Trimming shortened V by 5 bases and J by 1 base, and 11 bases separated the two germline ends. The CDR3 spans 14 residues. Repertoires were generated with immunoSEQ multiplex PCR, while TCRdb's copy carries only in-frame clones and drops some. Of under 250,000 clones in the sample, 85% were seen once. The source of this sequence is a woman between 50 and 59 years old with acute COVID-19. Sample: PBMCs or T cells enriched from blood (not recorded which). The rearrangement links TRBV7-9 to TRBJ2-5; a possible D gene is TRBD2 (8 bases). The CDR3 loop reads CASSREGAQETQYF. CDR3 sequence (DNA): TGTGCCAGCAGCCGGGAGGGGGCCCAAGAGACCCAGTACTTC.